A single sample is the source of the 10 T cell receptor beta chains below, sequenced in a study of cytomegalovirus exposure and HLA in healthy donors. Use of 60 Vbeta and 13 Jbeta primers characterized the PCR. The repertoire was sequenced with immunoSEQ multiplex PCR; TCRdb's copy has only in-frame clones and lacks some. The sample lists over 90,000 clones, 55% to 75% occurring once. Sequencing was done on a sample of PBMCs. The receptors originated from a woman in her 50s in good health and CMV-seropositive.

Comments on this clone: The junction and the germline gene differ at one end; a read error may be behind it. The V and J genes are TRBV2 and TRBJ2-4; D perhaps matches TRBD2 (6 bases). This CDR3 has 17 amino acids. The germline CDR1 and CDR2 sequences are SNHLY and FYNNEI. The CDR3 protein is CAGSRELASSSKNIQYF. The CDR3 DNA follows: TGTGCCGGCAGCCGGGAGTTAGCTTCCTCGTCCAAAAACATTCAGTACTTC.

The rearrangement joins TRBV5-1 to TRBJ1-6, with TRBD1 identical over 8 bases. The junction had 4 bases not matched to a gene; V was cut back by 3 bases and J by 5 bases. Looked up from germline, CDR1 is SGHRS and CDR2 is YFSETQ. This CDR3 is built from 15 residues. CDR3 DNA sequence: TGCGCCAGCAGCTCCCAGACAGGGGATAATTCACCCCTCCACTTT. Translating gives CASSSQTGDNSPLHF.

The chain recombines TRBV28 with TRBJ2-3; D not resolved. Trimming took off 7 bases at V and 0 bases at J, with 14 bases between the two ends. Germline V gene data show CDR1 as MDHEN and CDR2 as SYDVKM. The CDR3 sequence is 15 residues long. CDR3 DNA sequence: TGTGCCAGCACTTCTTTAGGAGTCAGCACAGATACGCAGTATTTT. This codes for CASTSLGVSTDTQYF.

The rearrangement joins TRBV18 to TRBJ2-7; D possibly corresponds to TRBD1 (6 bases). Trimming removed 3 bases at V and 3 bases at J, with 12 bases between. The germline CDR1 and CDR2 sequences are KGHSH and LQKENI. The CDR3 loop spans 14 amino acids. CDR3 residues: CASSPTTGDYEQYF. CDR3 coding DNA: TGTGCCAGCTCACCTACGACAGGCGACTACGAGCAGTACTTC.

V and J are TRBV18 and TRBJ2-7; 7 bases are shared with TRBD1. The CDR3 length is 13 residues. Germline CDR1 and CDR2: KGHSH and LQKENI. Losses at the gene ends were 4 bases for V and 3 bases for J; bases not matched to a gene: 3. The CDR3 reads CASSHRGYYEQYF. In DNA, the CDR3 is TGTGCCAGCTCACACAGGGGTTACTACGAGCAGTACTTC.

This clone was detected only once. This rearrangement joins TRBV5-5 to TRBJ1-1; D is possibly TRBD1 (5 bases). V lost 5 bases to trimming and J lost 1 base, with 15 bases between them. Germline V lookup: CDR1 SGHKS, CDR2 YYEKEE (reference sequence). The CDR3 has 15 amino acids. For the CDR3, the DNA is TGTGCCAGCAGTATGGGGGTCGGGGGGAACACTGAAGCTTTCTTT. It codes for CASSMGVGGNTEAFF. Full variable domain (missing parts from reference TRBV5-5 and TRBJ1-1): DAGVTQSPTHLIKTRGQQVTLRCSPISGHKSVSWYQQVLGQGPQFIFQYYEKEERGRGNFPDRFSARQFPNYSSELNVNALLLGDSALYLCASSMGVGGNTEAFFGQGTRLTVV.

V gene TRBV2 combines with J gene TRBJ2-5; TRBD1 is a possible D gene (5 bases). V lost 5 bases and J lost 1, with 11 bases in between. This CDR3 contains 14 residues. Per the germline V gene, CDR1 is SNHLY and CDR2 is FYNNEI. In DNA form, the CDR3 reads TGTGCCAGCAGTTATCAGGGAATCCAAGAGACCCAGTACTTC. Its protein is CASSYQGIQETQYF.

V gene TRBV28 combines with J gene TRBJ2-7; D might be TRBD1 (6 bases). The CDR3 covers 15 residues. Germline V gene data show CDR1 as MDHEN and CDR2 as SYDVKM. The ends were cut back, 5 bases at V and 4 bases at J, with 18 bases in the middle. The CDR3 spells CASSELTGPSYEQYF. CDR3 DNA sequence: TGTGCCAGCAGTGAGCTGACAGGCCCCTCTTACGAGCAGTACTTC.

The chain employs TRBV19 and TRBJ1-5; tentative D call: TRBD1 (5 bases). The V and J ends lost 4 bases and 2 bases respectively, with 15 bases between them. This CDR3 spans 16 amino acids. CDR1 LNHDA and CDR2 SQIVND come from the germline V gene (reference sequence). The CDR3 DNA is TGTGCCAGTAGTACTTCTGACAGTAGGGGCAATCAGCCCCAGCATTTT. Translation: CASSTSDSRGNQPQHF.

This chain joins TRBV7-2 and TRBJ1-1; 8 bases match TRBD1. Germline V gene sequence: CDR1 SGHTA, CDR2 FQGNSA. V lost 1 base and J lost 3; bases outside the gene matches: 1. The CDR3 is 14 amino acids. The DNA of the CDR3 is TGTGCCAGCAGCTTAGGCAGGGGGCACACTGAAGCTTTCTTT. The encoded protein is CASSLGRGHTEAFF.